Below are 2 T cell receptor beta chains sequenced from a single sample in a study of cytomegalovirus exposure and HLA in healthy donors (dated 2017 in TCRdb). Library construction relied on the immunoSEQ multiplex PCR assay. A mixture of 60 forward primers for TCR Vbeta segments and 13 reverse primers for TCR Jbeta segments was used in the multiplex PCR. TCRdb took over this immuneACCESS table, retaining in-frame rearrangements with V and J assigned. Such tables are incomplete; in checked studies, under half of the missing clones stem from an unresolved V gene, and the remainder is unexplained. The sample profile shows under 150,000 clones; 80% of them were found once. The ten largest clones capture around 7% of the sample. What was sequenced was PBMCs. The receptors come from a man aged 35 to 55 in good health and CMV-seropositive.

The chain joins TRBV6-6 to TRBJ2-5, with 7 nucleotides matching TRBD1. Germline V gives CDR1 MNHNY, CDR2 SVGAGI (reference sequence). The ends lost 2 bases at V and 5 bases at J; junction bases unmatched: 5. The length of the CDR3 is 14 residues. CDR3 in amino acids: CASSYPGQLETQYF. The DNA of the CDR3 is TGTGCCAGCAGTTACCCGGGACAGCTTGAGACCCAGTACTTC.

The gene calls are TRBV2 and TRBJ1-4, with a weak D call TRBD1 (6 bases). Germline assignment: CDR1 SNHLY and CDR2 FYNNEI. The CDR3 spans 14 residues. With 9 bases removed from V and 7 bases from J, the gap between germline ends came to 18 bases. In DNA form, the CDR3 reads TGTGCCAGTGAGCCAGGGGTGGGTGGTGAAAAACTGTTTTTT. Encoded protein: CASEPGVGGEKLFF.